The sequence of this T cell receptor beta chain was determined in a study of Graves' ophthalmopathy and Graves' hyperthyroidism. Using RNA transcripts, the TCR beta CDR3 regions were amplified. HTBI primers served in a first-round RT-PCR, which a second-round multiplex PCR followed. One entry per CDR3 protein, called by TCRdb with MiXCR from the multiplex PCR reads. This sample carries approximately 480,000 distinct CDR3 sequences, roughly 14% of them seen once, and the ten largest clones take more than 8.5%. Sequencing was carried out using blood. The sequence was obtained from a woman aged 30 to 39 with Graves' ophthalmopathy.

This CDR3 is CASNKTPLNTEAFF. Here the CDR3 DNA reads TGTGCCAGCAACAAGACGCCACTGAACACTGAAGCTTTCTTT. This chain joins TRBV28 and TRBJ1-1; no definite D call. Trimming shortened V by 7 bases and J by 0 bases, and 12 bases separated the two germline ends. This CDR3 contains 14 residues. The germline CDR1 and CDR2 sequences are MDHEN and SYDVKM.